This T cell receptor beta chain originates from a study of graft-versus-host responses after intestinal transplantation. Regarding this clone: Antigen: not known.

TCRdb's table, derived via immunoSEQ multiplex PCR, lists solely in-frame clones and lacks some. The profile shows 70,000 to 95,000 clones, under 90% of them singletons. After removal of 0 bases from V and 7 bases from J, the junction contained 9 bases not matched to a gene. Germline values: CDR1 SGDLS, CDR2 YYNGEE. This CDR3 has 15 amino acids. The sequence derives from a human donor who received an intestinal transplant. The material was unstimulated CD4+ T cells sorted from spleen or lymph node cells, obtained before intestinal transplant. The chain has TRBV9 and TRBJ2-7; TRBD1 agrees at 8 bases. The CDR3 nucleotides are TGTGCCAGCAGCGTAGAGACAGGGGAGTTGAGGGAGCAGTACTTC. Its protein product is CASSVETGELREQYF. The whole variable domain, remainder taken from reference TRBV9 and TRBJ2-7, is DSGVTQTPKHLITATGQRVTLRCSPRSGDLSVYWYQQSLDQGLQFLIQYYNGEERAKGNILERFSAQQFPDLHSELNLSSLELGDSALYFCASSVETGELREQYFGPGTRLTVT.